A selection of T cell receptor beta chains follows, all from one sample in a study of identifying expanded T cells in peripheral blood. Only in-frame clones appear in the TCRdb table, and some are missing; sequencing was by immunoSEQ multiplex PCR. The data show over 90,000 clones, over 75% seen once. The sample comprised blood. Source of these receptors: a person aged 18-70 years in good health. Each CDR3 is given with its conserved first and last residue. D genes are given only for firm matches. Size is omitted from some rows. Given values are once, few, many or a class for expanded clones.

TRBV6-5	TRBJ2-7	-	-	CASSSLTYEQYF	TGTGCCAGCAGTTCCCTAACCTACGAGCAGTACTTC
TRBV7-6	TRBJ2-7	-	TRBD1	CASSSRTGGNYEQYF	TGTGCCAGCAGCTCCCGGACAGGGGGGAACTACGAGCAGTACTTC
TRBV4-2	TRBJ1-2	-	TRBD1	CASSPRDRPCYGYTF	TGTGCCAGCAGCCCCAGGGACAGGCCCTGCTATGGCTACACCTTC
TRBV5-8	TRBJ2-7	-	TRBD1	CASSLVQGDHEQYF	TGTGCCAGCAGCTTGGTCCAGGGGGACCACGAGCAGTACTTC
TRBV28	TRBJ1-2	-	-	CASSSVAFGGVNYYGYTF	TGTGCCAGCAGTTCCGTCGCCTTCGGGGGGGTGAATTACTATGGCTACACCTTC
TRBV6-5	TRBJ2-1	-	-	CASSYVRGGEQFF	TGTGCCAGCAGTTACGTGCGGGGAGGTGAGCAGTTCTTC
TRBV10-2	TRBJ1-2	-	-	CASSESVDTLTSHGYTF	TGCGCCAGCAGTGAGTCTGTAGACACCCTAACCTCTCACGGCTACACCTTC
TRBV12-5	TRBJ2-3	-	-	CASGVIGPLGTDTQYF	TGTGCTAGTGGAGTGATCGGCCCTCTTGGAACAGATACGCAGTATTTT
TRBV2	TRBJ1-3	-	-	CASNLRQFSGNTIYF	TGTGCCAGCAACCTAAGGCAGTTTTCTGGAAACACCATATATTTT
TRBV7-9	TRBJ1-2	-	TRBD1	CASSLGGTANYGYTF	TGTGCCAGCAGCTTAGGAGGGACAGCAAACTATGGCTACACCTTC
TRBV7-2	TRBJ2-7	-	-	CASSLIGIPGEQYF	TGTGCCAGCAGCTTGATAGGCATCCCGGGCGAGCAGTACTTC
TRBV5-6	TRBJ2-1	once	TRBD1	CASSLTGTVSPNEQFF	TGTGCCAGCAGTTTGACCGGGACAGTTTCCCCAAATGAGCAGTTCTTC
TRBV30	TRBJ1-1	-	-	CAWTGGPKTLNTEAFF	TGTGCCTGGACTGGGGGGCCCAAGACCTTGAACACTGAAGCTTTCTTT
TRBV19	TRBJ2-5	medium-sized	TRBD1	CASSIGTGYQETQYF	TGTGCCAGTAGTATAGGGACAGGGTACCAAGAGACCCAGTACTTC
TRBV18	TRBJ2-1	-	-	CASSPPEGQSYNEQFF	TGTGCCAGCTCACCCCCGGAAGGGCAGTCCTACAATGAGCAGTTCTTC
TRBV6-1	TRBJ2-1	-	-	CAIQSGGSSYNEQFF	TGTGCCATCCAATCTGGGGGGAGCTCCTACAATGAGCAGTTCTTC
TRBV19	TRBJ1-6	-	-	CASSMGIGGGPRNSPLHF	TGTGCCAGTAGTATGGGTATAGGGGGGGGACCAAGGAATTCACCCCTCCACTTT
TRBV5-1	TRBJ1-1	-	-	CASSWQGGEAFF	TGCGCCAGCAGCTGGCAGGGTGGTGAAGCTTTCTTT
TRBV21-1	TRBJ2-7	-	-	CASSKSRADSYEQYF	TGTGCCAGCAGCAAAAGTAGGGCAGACTCCTACGAGCAGTACTTC
TRBV10-3	TRBJ2-7	-	-	CAISESPGGPPYEQYF	TGTGCCATCAGTGAGTCCCCGGGGGGCCCCCCCTACGAGCAGTACTTC
TRBV4-2	TRBJ2-5	-	TRBD2	CASSQPGGPQETQYF	TGTGCCAGCAGCCAACCGGGAGGTCCCCAAGAGACCCAGTACTTC
TRBV7-3	TRBJ1-6	-	-	CASSLTAGTNSPLHF	TGTGCCAGCAGCTTAACGGCAGGGACGAATTCACCCCTCCACTTT
TRBV19	TRBJ2-7	once	TRBD2	CASSAYLAGGYYEQYF	TGTGCCAGTAGTGCCTACTTAGCGGGGGGGTACTACGAGCAGTACTTC
TRBV5-6	TRBJ1-2	-	-	CASSLRGTATVGYTF	TGTGCCAGCAGCTTGCGGGGAACCGCTACAGTGGGCTACACCTTC
TRBV5-1	TRBJ1-2	-	TRBD1	CASSLTGQINYGYTF	TGCGCCAGCAGCCTAACGGGACAGATCAACTATGGCTACACCTTC
TRBV6-4	TRBJ2-7	-	-	CASTTGRYEQYF	TGTGCCAGCACAACGGGGCGCTACGAGCAGTACTTC
TRBV6-5	TRBJ1-2	-	-	CAIRDGDNYGYTF	TGTGCCATCCGGGACGGGGACAACTATGGCTACACCTTC
TRBV10-3	TRBJ1-2	-	TRBD1	CAIAQGFGGGYTF	TGTGCCATCGCACAGGGGTTTGGCGGTGGCTACACCTTC
TRBV6-1	TRBJ1-3	once	TRBD1	CASSVHRGFSGNTIYF	TGTGCCAGCAGTGTACACAGGGGATTCTCTGGAAACACCATATATTTT